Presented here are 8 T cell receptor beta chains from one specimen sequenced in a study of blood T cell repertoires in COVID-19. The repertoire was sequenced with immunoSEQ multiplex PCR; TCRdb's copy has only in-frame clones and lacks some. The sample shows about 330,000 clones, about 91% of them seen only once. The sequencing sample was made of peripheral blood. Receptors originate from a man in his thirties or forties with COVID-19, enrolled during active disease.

The CDR3 is CASSPRLAGTIYNEQFF. The CDR3 DNA reads as TGTGCCAGTAGTCCCAGACTAGCGGGAACGATATACAATGAGCAGTTCTTC. The chain combines TRBV19 with TRBJ2-1; the match to TRBD2 covers 11 bases. J gave up 4 bases and V 5 bases, and 10 bases lay outside the gene matches. The CDR3 is made up of 17 amino acids. CDR1 is LNHDA and CDR2 is SQIVND in the germline V gene (reference sequence).

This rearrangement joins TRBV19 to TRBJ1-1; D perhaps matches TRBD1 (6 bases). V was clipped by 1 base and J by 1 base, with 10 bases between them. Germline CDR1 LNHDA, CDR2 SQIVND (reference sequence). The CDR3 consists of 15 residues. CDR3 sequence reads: CASSIVPGANTEAFF. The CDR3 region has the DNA TGTGCCAGTAGTATAGTTCCAGGGGCGAACACTGAAGCTTTCTTT.

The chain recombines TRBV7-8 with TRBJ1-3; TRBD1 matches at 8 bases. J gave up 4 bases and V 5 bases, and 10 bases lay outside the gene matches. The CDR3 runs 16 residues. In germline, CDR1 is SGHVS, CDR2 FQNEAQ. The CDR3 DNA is TGTGCCAGCAGCCCGGGACAGGTCACATTAGGAAACACCATATATTTT. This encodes CASSPGQVTLGNTIYF.

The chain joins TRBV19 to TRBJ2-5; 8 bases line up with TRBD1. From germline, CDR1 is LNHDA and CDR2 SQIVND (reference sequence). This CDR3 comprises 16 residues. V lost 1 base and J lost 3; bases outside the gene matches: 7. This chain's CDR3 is CASSIGSGGGEETQYF. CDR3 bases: TGTGCCAGTAGTATAGGGTCAGGGGGCGGCGAAGAGACCCAGTACTTC.

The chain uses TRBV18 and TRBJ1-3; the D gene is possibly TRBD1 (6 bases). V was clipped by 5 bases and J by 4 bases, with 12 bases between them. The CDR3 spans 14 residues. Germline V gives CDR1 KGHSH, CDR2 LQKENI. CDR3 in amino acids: CASSSGQTGNTIYF. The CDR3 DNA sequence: TGTGCCAGCTCATCCGGACAGACCGGAAACACCATATATTTT.

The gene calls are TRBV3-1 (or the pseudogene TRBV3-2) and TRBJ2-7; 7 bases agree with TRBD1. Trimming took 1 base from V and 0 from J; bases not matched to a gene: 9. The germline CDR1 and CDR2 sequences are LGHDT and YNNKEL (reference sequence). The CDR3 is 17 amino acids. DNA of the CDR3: TGTGCCAGCAGCCAAGGGCCTCCGGACAGGAACTCCTACGAGCAGTACTTC. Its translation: CASSQGPPDRNSYEQYF.

CDR3 sequence: CASSLGGYQETQYF. The CDR3 nucleotides are TGTGCCAGCAGCTTAGGGGGGTACCAAGAGACCCAGTACTTC. The V gene is TRBV7-3, the J gene TRBJ2-5; the D gene is possibly TRBD2 (6 bases). V was clipped by 2 bases and J by 0 bases, with 7 bases between them. CDR3 length: 14 residues. Germline loops: CDR1 SGHTA, CDR2 FQGTGA.

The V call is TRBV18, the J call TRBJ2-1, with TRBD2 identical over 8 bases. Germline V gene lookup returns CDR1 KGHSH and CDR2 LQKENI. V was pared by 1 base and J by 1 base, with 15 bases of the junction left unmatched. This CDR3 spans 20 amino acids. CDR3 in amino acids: CASSPRVRVSGSRSYNEQFF. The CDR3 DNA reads TGTGCCAGCTCACCACGGGTCAGGGTAAGCGGGAGTAGGTCCTACAATGAGCAGTTCTTC.